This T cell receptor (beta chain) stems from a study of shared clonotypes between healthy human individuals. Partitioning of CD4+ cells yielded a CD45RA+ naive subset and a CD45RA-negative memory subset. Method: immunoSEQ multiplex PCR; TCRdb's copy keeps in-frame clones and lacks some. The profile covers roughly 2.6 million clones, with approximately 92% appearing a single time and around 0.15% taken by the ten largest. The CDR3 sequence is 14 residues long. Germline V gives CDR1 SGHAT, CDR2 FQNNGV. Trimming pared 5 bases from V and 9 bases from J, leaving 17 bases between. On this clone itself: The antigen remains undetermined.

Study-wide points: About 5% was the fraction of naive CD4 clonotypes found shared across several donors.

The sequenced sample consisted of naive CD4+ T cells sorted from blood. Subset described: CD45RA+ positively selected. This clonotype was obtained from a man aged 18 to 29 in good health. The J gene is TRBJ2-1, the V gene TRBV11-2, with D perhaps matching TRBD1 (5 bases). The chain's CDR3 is CASSPGLPWTEQFF. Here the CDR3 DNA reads TGTGCCAGCAGCCCAGGGTTGCCGTGGACTGAGCAGTTCTTC.